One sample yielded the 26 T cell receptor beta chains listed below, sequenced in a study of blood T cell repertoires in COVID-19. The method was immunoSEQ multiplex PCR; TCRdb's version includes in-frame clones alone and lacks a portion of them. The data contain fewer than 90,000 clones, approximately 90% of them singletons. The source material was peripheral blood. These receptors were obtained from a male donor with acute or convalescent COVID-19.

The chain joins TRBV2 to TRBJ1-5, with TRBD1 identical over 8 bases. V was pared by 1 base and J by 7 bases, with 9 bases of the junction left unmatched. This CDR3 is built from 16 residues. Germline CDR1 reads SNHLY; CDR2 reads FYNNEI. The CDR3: CASSEGAGGQAQPQHF. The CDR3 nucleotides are TGTGCCAGCAGTGAAGGGGCAGGGGGCCAGGCCCAGCCCCAGCATTTT.

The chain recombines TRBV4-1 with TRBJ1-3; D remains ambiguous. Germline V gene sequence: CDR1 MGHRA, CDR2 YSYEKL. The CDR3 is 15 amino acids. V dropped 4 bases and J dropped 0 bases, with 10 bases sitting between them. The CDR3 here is CASSRHLSSGNTIYF. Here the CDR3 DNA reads TGCGCCAGCAGCCGACACCTCAGCTCTGGAAACACCATATATTTT.

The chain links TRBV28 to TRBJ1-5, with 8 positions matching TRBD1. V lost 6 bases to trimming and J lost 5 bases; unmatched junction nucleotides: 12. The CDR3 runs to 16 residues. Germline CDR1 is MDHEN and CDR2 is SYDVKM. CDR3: CASRSGQGYPYQPQHF. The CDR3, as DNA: TGTGCCAGCAGATCCGGACAGGGCTACCCCTATCAGCCCCAGCATTTT.

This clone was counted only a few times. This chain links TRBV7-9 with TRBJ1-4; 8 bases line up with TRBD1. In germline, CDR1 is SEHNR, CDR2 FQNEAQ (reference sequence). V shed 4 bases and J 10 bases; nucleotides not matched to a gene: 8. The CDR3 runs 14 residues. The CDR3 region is CASSSPGTGIKLFF. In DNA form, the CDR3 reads TGTGCCAGCAGCTCACCCGGGACAGGAATAAAACTGTTTTTT.

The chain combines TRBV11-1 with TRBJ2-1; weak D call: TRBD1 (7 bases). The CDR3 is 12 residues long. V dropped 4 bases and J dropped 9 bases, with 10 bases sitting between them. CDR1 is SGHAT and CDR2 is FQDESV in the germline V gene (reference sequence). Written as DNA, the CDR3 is TGTGCCAGCAGCTCCCAGGGGGGTGAGCAGTTCTTC. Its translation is CASSSQGGEQFF.

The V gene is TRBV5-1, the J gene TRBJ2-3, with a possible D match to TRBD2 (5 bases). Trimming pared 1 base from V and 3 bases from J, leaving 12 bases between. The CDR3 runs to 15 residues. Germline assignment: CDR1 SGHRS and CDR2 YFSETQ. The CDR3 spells CASSLSGEGTDTQYF. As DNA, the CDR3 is TGCGCCAGCAGCTTGTCCGGGGAAGGGACAGATACGCAGTATTTT.

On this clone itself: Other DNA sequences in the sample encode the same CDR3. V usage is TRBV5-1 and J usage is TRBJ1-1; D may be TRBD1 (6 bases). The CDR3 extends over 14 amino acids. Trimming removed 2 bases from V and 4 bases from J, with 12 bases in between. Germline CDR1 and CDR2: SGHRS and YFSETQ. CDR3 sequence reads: CASSFQGSGTEAFF. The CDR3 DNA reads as TGCGCCAGCAGCTTTCAGGGGTCGGGCACTGAAGCTTTCTTT.

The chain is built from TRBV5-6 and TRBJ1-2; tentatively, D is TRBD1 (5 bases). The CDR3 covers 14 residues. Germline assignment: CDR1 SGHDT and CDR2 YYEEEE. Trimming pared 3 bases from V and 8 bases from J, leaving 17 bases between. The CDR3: CASSSGGPEWGYTF. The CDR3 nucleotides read TGTGCCAGCAGCTCGGGGGGACCCGAATGGGGCTACACCTTC. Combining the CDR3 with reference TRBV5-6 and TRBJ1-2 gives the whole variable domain DAGVTQSPTHLIKTRGQQVTLRCSPKSGHDTVSWYQQALGQGPQFIFQYYEEEERQRGNFPDRFSGHQFPNYSSELNVNALLLGDSALYLCASSSGGPEWGYTFGSGTRLTVV.

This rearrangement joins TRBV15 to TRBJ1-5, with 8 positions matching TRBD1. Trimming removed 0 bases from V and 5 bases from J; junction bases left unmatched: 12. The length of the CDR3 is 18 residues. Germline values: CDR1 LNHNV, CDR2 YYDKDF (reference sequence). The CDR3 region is CATSRDFRSRGLDQPQHF. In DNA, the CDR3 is TGTGCCACCAGCAGAGATTTTCGGAGCAGGGGGCTGGATCAGCCCCAGCATTTT. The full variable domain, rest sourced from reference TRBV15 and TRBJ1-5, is DAMVIQNPRYQVTQFGKPVTLSCSQTLNHNVMYWYQQKSSQAPKLLFHYYDKDFNNEADTPDNFQSRRPNTSFCFLDIRSPGLGDTAMYLCATSRDFRSRGLDQPQHFGDGTRLSIL.

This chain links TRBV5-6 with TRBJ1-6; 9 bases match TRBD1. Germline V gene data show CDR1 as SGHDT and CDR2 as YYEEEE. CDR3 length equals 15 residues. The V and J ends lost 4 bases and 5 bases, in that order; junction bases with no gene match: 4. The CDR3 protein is CASSPGTGNNSPLHF. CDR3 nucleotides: TGTGCCAGCAGCCCTGGGACAGGGAATAATTCACCCCTCCACTTT.

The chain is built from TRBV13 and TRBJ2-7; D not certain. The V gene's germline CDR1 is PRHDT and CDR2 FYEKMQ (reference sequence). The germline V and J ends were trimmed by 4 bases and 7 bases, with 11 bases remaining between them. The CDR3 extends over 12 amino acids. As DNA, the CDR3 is TGTGCCAGCAGCTCCAGACTTAAAGAGCAGTACTTC. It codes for CASSSRLKEQYF.

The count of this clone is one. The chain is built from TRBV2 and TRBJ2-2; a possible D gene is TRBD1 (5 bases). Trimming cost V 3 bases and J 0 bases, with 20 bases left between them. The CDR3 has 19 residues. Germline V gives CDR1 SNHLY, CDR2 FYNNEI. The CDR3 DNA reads TGTGCCAGCAGTGATGTAGGGGTGTCGAAAAAGTCGAACACCGGGGAGCTGTTTTTT. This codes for CASSDVGVSKKSNTGELFF.

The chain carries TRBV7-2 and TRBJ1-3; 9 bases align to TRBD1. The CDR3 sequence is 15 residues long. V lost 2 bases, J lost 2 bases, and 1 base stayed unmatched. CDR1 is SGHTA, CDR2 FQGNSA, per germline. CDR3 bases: TGTGCCAGCAGCTTAAGGACAGGGGCTGGAAACACCATATATTTT. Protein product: CASSLRTGAGNTIYF.

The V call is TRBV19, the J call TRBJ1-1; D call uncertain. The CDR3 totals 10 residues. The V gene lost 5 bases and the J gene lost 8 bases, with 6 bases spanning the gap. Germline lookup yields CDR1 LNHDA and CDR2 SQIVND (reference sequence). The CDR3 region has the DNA TGTGCCAGTAGTGCGAGAGAAGCTTTCTTT. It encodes CASSAREAFF.

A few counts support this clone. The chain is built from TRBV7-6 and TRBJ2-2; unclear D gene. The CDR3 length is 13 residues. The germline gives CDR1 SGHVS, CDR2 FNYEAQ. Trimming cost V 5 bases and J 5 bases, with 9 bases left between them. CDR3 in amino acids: CASSQSPTGELFF. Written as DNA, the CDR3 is TGTGCCAGCAGCCAATCCCCAACCGGGGAGCTGTTTTTT.

The CDR3 here is CASSSLSGNTIYF. Written as DNA, the CDR3 is TGTGCCAGCAGCTCCCTTTCTGGAAACACCATATATTTT. The V call is TRBV5-4, the J call TRBJ1-3; D not resolved. CDR3 size: 13 residues. Trimming left V 3 bases short and J 1 base short, with 5 bases between. CDR1 and CDR2 (germline): SGHNT, YYREEE (reference sequence).

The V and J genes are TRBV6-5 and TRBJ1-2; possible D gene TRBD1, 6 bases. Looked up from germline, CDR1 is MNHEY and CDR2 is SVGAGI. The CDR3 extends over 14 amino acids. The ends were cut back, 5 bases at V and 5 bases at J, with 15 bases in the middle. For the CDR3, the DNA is TGTGCCAGCAGTCCGGGCAGGGGTCGGTATGGCTACACCTTC. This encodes CASSPGRGRYGYTF.

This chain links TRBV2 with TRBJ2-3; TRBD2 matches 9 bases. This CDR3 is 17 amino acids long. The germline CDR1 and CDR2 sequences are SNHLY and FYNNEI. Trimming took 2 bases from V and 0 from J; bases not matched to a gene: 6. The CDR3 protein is CASSEWSLAGSTDTQYF. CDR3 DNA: TGTGCCAGCAGTGAATGGTCACTAGCGGGTAGCACAGATACGCAGTATTTT. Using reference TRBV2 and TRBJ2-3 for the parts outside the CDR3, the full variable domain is EPEVTQTPSHQVTQMGQEVILRCVPISNHLYFYWYRQILGQKVEFLVSFYNNEISEKSEIFDDQFSVERPDGSNFTLKIRSTKLEDSAMYFCASSEWSLAGSTDTQYFGPGTRLTVL.

The DNA of the CDR3 is TGTGCCTGGAGGCAGTCTGGGGCCAACGTCCTGACTTTC. This sequence encodes CAWRQSGANVLTF. The chain employs TRBV30 and TRBJ2-6; D not resolved. Trimming left V 3 bases short and J 1 base short, with 4 bases between. Germline V gene sequence: CDR1 GTSNPN, CDR2 SVGIG (reference sequence). The CDR3 covers 13 residues. The full variable domain, in which reference TRBV30 and TRBJ2-6 provide the parts outside the CDR3, is SQTIHQWPATLVQPVGSPLSLECTVEGTSNPNLYWYRQAAGRGLQLLFYSVGIGQISSEVPQNLSASRPQDRQFILSSKKLLLSDSGFYLCAWRQSGANVLTFGAGSRLTVL.

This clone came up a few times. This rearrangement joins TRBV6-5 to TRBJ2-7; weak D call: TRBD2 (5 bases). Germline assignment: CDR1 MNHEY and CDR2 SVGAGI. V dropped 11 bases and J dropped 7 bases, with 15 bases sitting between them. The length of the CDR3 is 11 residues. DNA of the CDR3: TGTGCCGTGGACGGGGAGTGGGAGCAGTACTTC. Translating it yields CAVDGEWEQYF.

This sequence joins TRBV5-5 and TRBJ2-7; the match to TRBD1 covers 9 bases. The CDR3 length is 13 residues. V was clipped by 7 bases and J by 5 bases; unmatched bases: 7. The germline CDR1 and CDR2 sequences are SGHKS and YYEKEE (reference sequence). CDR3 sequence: CASDRGASHEQYF. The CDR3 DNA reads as TGTGCCAGCGACAGGGGGGCTTCCCACGAGCAGTACTTC.

CDR3 nucleotide sequence: TGTGCCAGCAGTGATCGGGGATTGGCGACTAGCCTCCTTTTGGATACGCAGTATTTT. It is translated as CASSDRGLATSLLLDTQYF. The chain recombines TRBV6-1 with TRBJ2-3; 7 nucleotides line up with TRBD2. Germline lookup yields CDR1 MNHNS and CDR2 SASEGT. The J segment lost 6 bases and the V segment lost 3 bases, leaving 21 bases of the junction unmatched. The CDR3 consists of 19 residues.

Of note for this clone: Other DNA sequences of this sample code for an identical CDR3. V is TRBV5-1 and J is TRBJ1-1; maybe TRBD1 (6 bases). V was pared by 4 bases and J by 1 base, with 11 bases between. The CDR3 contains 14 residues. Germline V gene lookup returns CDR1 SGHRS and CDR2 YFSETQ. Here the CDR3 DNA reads TGCGCCAGCAGCCGTGGACAGTCGAACACTGAAGCTTTCTTT. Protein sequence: CASSRGQSNTEAFF. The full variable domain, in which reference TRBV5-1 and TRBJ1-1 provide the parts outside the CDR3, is KAGVTQTPRYLIKTRGQQVTLSCSPISGHRSVSWYQQTPGQGLQFLFEYFSETQRNKGNFPGRFSGRQFSNSRSEMNVSTLELGDSALYLCASSRGQSNTEAFFGQGTRLTVV.

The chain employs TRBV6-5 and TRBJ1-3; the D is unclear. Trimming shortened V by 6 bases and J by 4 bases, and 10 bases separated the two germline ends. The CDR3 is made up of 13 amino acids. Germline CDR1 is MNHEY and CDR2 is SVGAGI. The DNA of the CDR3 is TGTGCCAGCAGCCTAACCCTAGGAAACACCATATATTTT. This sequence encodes CASSLTLGNTIYF.

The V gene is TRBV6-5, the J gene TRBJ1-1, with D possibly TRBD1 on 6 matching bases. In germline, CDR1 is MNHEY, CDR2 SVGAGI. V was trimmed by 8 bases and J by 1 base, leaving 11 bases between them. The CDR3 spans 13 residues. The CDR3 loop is CASSGVANTEAFF. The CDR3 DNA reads TGTGCCAGCTCAGGGGTCGCGAACACTGAAGCTTTCTTT.

The CDR3 DNA follows: TGCGCCAGCAGCTGGGTACAGGGGAACACTGAAGCTTTCTTT. It codes for CASSWVQGNTEAFF. This sequence joins TRBV5-1 and TRBJ1-1; D possibly corresponds to TRBD1 (6 bases). The germline CDR1 and CDR2 sequences are SGHRS and YFSETQ. This CDR3 contains 14 residues. V was trimmed by 3 bases and J by 1 base, leaving 10 bases between them.